What follows is one T cell receptor beta chain and its context. Clones were read by immunoSEQ multiplex PCR, and TCRdb kept only the in-frame ones, dropping some. The table lists 120,000 or so clones, around 88% of them singletons. This CDR3 is built from 14 residues. Germline values: CDR1 SEHNR, CDR2 FQNEAQ (reference sequence). The time point is: peripheral blood 6 weeks after treatment start. This sample was included in a study of PD-L1 blockade in urothelial cancer. The source of this sequence is a man aged 45-65 years with urothelial cancer. The chain combines TRBV7-9 with TRBJ2-5; TRBD2 is a possible D gene (6 bases). The DNA matches TRBJ2-7 better at its end, which makes the J call doubtful. Sequenced material: PBMCs, taken around atezolizumab (anti-PD-L1) treatment. CDR3 DNA: TGTGCCAGCAGCTTTGTGGGAGGTCCCGGCGAGCAGTACTTC. Its translation: CASSFVGGPGEQYF.